This entry features one T cell receptor (beta chain) sequence. The antigen is unknown. Sequencing used immunoSEQ multiplex PCR; TCRdb keeps in-frame clones, though not all of them. Seen here are some 180,000 clones, about 83% observed once, and the top ten hold about 5.5%. The data derive from a study of Ad26.COV2.S vaccination and SARS-CoV-2 variants. Findings and limits, study-wide: While placebo recipients had lower spike-specific TCR breadth, vaccine recipients had more. Breadth, reportedly substantial, characterized the spike-specific CD8+ and CD4+ T cell responses after vaccination. Overall T cell responses may have been underestimated by the analyses of TCR breadth and depth.

The sequence was collected from a human donor who had recovered from COVID-19. The sequenced sample was peripheral blood, obtained after recovery from COVID-19.

In DNA form, the CDR3 reads TGTGCCATCAGCCCGACGGGGCCTGGGGCCAACGTCCTGACTTTC. This translates into CAISPTGPGANVLTF. The rearrangement joins TRBV10-3 to TRBJ2-6; TRBD1 or TRBD2 may be the D gene (5 bases each). Germline CDR1 ENHRY, CDR2 SYGVKD. V lost 6 bases, J lost 2 bases, and 11 bases lay in between. The CDR3 has 15 residues.